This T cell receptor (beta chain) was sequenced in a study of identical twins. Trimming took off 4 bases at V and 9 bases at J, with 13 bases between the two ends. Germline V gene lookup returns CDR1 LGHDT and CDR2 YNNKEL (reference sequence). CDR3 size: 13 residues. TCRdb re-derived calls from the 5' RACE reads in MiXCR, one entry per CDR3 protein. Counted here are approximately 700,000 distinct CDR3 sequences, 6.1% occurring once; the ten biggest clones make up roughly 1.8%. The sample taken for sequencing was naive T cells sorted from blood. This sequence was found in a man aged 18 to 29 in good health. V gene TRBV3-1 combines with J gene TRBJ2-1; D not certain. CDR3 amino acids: CASSPGSNGEQFF. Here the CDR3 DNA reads TGTGCCAGCAGCCCGGGCTCCAACGGTGAGCAGTTCTTC.